Each of the 16 T cell receptor beta chains below was sequenced from the same sample in a study of shared clonotypes between healthy human individuals (TCRdb year 2020). The library was built by means of the immunoSEQ multiplex PCR assay. The source is immuneACCESS, and TCRdb retained only in-frame sequences with V and J called. Part of the clones is not carried over; for the studies checked, unresolved V genes explain less than half of this, and the remainder is unexplained. The sample profile shows about half a million clones; 79% of them were found once. The biggest ten clones account for over 10% of the sample. The source material was PBMCs. Every receptor here comes from a woman aged 40 to 49 in good health. Some clones in this sample may be carry-over from other donors' samples.

The V call is TRBV5-1, the J call TRBJ2-1; D not certain. V was trimmed by 2 bases and J by 8 bases, leaving 11 bases between them. CDR1 and CDR2 from the germline V gene are SGHRS and YFSETQ. CDR3 length: 13 residues. The CDR3 sequence is CASSLGPGYEQFF. Written as DNA, the CDR3 is TGCGCCAGCAGCTTAGGGCCAGGCTATGAGCAGTTCTTC.

For this clone: At the DNA level, this CDR3 is encoded by other sequences in the same sample as well. The chain carries TRBV28 and TRBJ1-4, with D perhaps TRBD1 (6 bases). Between the trimmed V and J ends, which lost 2 bases and 7 bases, there was a span of 11 bases. The germline gives CDR1 MDHEN, CDR2 SYDVKM. This CDR3 contains 14 residues. The DNA for the CDR3 is TGTGCCAGCAGTTTAGGGGGCAGCAGTGAAAAACTGTTTTTT. This codes for CASSLGGSSEKLFF.

The chain recombines TRBV7-6 with TRBJ1-3; the match to TRBD1 covers 10 bases. J lost 4 bases, V lost 1 base, and 13 bases had no gene match. This CDR3 comprises 19 residues. The germline gives CDR1 SGHVS, CDR2 FNYEAQ. The CDR3 is CASSLGRDRGINLGNTIYF. CDR3 bases: TGTGCCAGCAGCTTAGGCCGGGACAGGGGCATCAATCTCGGAAACACCATATATTTT.

There are many counts of this clone. The genes are TRBV5-1 and TRBJ2-2, with 7 positions matching TRBD2. Trimming at V came to 4 bases and at J to 8 bases, leaving 8 bases not matched to a gene. The CDR3 loop spans 14 amino acids. The germline V gene has CDR1 SGHRS and CDR2 YFSETQ. CDR3 in DNA: TGCGCCAGCAGCCCCACAGCGGGATCGGGGGAGCTGTTTTTT. Translating gives CASSPTAGSGELFF.

The V gene is TRBV29-1, the J gene TRBJ2-3; D is uncertain. This CDR3 is 13 amino acids long. Per the germline V gene, CDR1 is SQVTM and CDR2 is ANQGSEA. The germline V and J ends were trimmed by 4 bases and 8 bases, with 16 bases remaining between them. For the CDR3, the DNA is TGCAGCGTTGCCCCCGCTGGGGATGGTACGCAGTATTTT. As protein: CSVAPAGDGTQYF.

The rearrangement uses TRBV5-1 and TRBJ2-5; D is tentatively TRBD1 or TRBD2 (5 bases each). Germline CDR1 SGHRS, CDR2 YFSETQ. The CDR3 is made up of 15 amino acids. V lost 0 bases and J 4 bases, leaving 13 bases between the germline ends. CDR3 region: CASSLVFGAIETQYF. The CDR3 DNA is TGCGCCAGCAGCTTGGTATTCGGGGCAATAGAGACCCAGTACTTC.

The V gene is TRBV9, the J gene TRBJ1-5; maybe TRBD1 (5 bases). The CDR3 has 13 amino acids. The germline CDR1 and CDR2 sequences are SGDLS and YYNGEE. Trimming took 0 bases from V and 7 from J, leaving 8 bases between them. The DNA for the CDR3 is TGTGCCAGCAGCGTAGCAGAGGGGCAGCCCCAGCATTTT. It codes for CASSVAEGQPQHF.

This clone showed up just a few times. The chain employs TRBV30 and TRBJ1-4, with 7 nucleotides matching TRBD1. The CDR3 has 19 residues. The junction had 17 bases not matched to a gene; V was cut back by 4 bases and J by 0 bases. CDR1 is GTSNPN and CDR2 is SVGIG in the germline V gene (reference sequence). As DNA, the CDR3 is TGTGCCTGGACGTACTTTACAGGGGATCTACTCTCAACTAATGAAAAACTGTTTTTT. This gives the protein CAWTYFTGDLLSTNEKLFF.

Of note for this clone: Within the sample, other DNA sequences also encode this same CDR3. The V call is TRBV29-1, the J call TRBJ1-1, with D uncertain. With 7 bases removed from V and 5 bases from J, the gap between germline ends came to 8 bases. The germline V gene has CDR1 SQVTM and CDR2 ANQGSEA. The CDR3 runs 10 residues. CDR3 nucleotide sequence: TGCAGCGGCGCCAATACTGAAGCTTTCTTT. Protein: CSGANTEAFF.

In DNA, the CDR3 is TGTGCCAGCAGCCAAGAGTTACTAGCGGTCTACAATGAGCAGTTCTTC. It specifies CASSQELLAVYNEQFF. V is TRBV4-2 and J is TRBJ2-1; 8 bases line up with TRBD2. Germline V gene sequence: CDR1 LGHNA, CDR2 YNFKEQ. The CDR3 consists of 16 residues. V trimming: 0 bases; J trimming: 3 bases; junction bases outside the gene matches: 4.

This clone was detected a few times. J is TRBJ1-5 and V is TRBV30; D call uncertain. The germline CDR1 and CDR2 sequences are GTSNPN and SVGIG (reference sequence). Trimming cost V 0 bases and J 4 bases, with 7 bases left between them. This CDR3 spans 13 amino acids. The CDR3 nucleotides are TGTGCCTGGAGTGTAACAGCAAATCAGCCCCAGCATTTT. Its translation is CAWSVTANQPQHF.

The rearrangement links TRBV6-5 to TRBJ1-2, with 11 bases lining up with TRBD1. The CDR3 is made up of 15 amino acids. V was pared by 2 bases and J by 3 bases, with 2 bases of the junction left unmatched. The germline V gene encodes CDR1 MNHEY and CDR2 SVGAGI. CDR3 protein: CASSYGGQGDYGYTF. For the CDR3, the DNA is TGTGCCAGCAGTTACGGGGGACAGGGGGACTATGGCTACACCTTC.

The V gene is TRBV2, the J gene TRBJ2-3, with TRBD2 as a possible D gene (5 bases). The germline V and J ends were trimmed by 11 bases and 3 bases, with 6 bases remaining between them. The germline V gene encodes CDR1 SNHLY and CDR2 FYNNEI. The CDR3 sequence is 10 residues long. CDR3 region: CARGTDTQYF. In nucleotides, the CDR3 is TGTGCCCGCGGGACAGATACGCAGTATTTT.

Of note for this clone: The same CDR3 is also encoded by other DNA sequences in this sample. The V call is TRBV18, the J call TRBJ2-1; TRBD1 matches at 8 bases. Germline V gene sequence: CDR1 KGHSH, CDR2 LQKENI. Losses at the gene ends were 2 bases for V and 4 bases for J; bases not matched to a gene: 1. The CDR3 spans 14 residues. The CDR3 protein is CASSPRTGYNEQFF. In DNA form, the CDR3 reads TGTGCCAGCTCACCAAGGACAGGGTACAATGAGCAGTTCTTC.

This clone occurred once. The gene calls are TRBV7-3 and TRBJ2-1; D ambiguous. Germline-derived CDR1 and CDR2 are SGHTA and FQGTGA. V was trimmed by 5 bases and J by 14 bases, leaving 13 bases between them. The CDR3 length is 11 residues. DNA for the CDR3: TGTGCCAGCAGCCCGGTGGGGTGGGAGTTCTTC. It codes for CASSPVGWEFF.

In the case of this clone: The sample has other DNA sequences that encode this CDR3 too. The CDR3 bases are TGCGCCAGCAGCACCGGACAGCCTAACACTGAAGCTTTCTTT. Translation gives CASSTGQPNTEAFF. The chain combines TRBV5-1 with TRBJ1-1, with D possibly matching TRBD1 (6 bases). Germline assignment: CDR1 SGHRS and CDR2 YFSETQ. There are 14 residues in the CDR3. Trimming pared 4 bases from V and 2 bases from J, leaving 12 bases between.